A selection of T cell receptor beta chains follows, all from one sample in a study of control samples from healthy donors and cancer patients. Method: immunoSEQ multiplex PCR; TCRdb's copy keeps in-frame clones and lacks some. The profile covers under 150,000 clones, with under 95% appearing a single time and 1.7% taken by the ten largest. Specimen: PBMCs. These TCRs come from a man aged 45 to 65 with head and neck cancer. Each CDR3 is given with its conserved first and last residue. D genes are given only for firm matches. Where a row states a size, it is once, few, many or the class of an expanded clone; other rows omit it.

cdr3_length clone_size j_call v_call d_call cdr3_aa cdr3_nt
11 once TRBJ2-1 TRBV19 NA CASSIRYEQFF TGTGCCAGTAGTATTCGCTATGAGCAGTTCTTC
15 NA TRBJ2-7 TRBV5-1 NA CASSLEEWGGLEQYF TGCGCCAGCAGCTTGGAGGAATGGGGAGGCCTCGAGCAGTACTTC
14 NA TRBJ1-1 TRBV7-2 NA CASSLGGSGTEAFF TGTGCCAGCAGCTTAGGGGGCTCGGGCACTGAAGCTTTCTTT
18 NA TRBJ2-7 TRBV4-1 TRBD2 CASSQSPSGAGGSYEQYF TGCGCCAGCAGCCAATCCCCTTCCGGAGCGGGAGGATCCTACGAGCAGTACTTC
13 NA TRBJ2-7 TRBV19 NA CASSIGGGYEQYF TGTGCCAGTAGTATTGGAGGGGGCTACGAGCAGTACTTC
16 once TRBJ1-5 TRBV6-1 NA CASSEPRVKGRQPQHF TGTGCCAGCAGTGAACCCAGAGTGAAGGGCCGTCAGCCCCAGCATTTT
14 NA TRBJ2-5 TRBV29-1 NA CSVEEYRGRETQYF TGCAGCGTTGAAGAATATAGGGGCCGAGAGACCCAGTACTTC
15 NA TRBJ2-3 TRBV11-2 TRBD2 CASSLLSAGVVTQYF TGTGCCAGCAGCTTATTATCAGCGGGGGTGGTTACGCAGTATTTT
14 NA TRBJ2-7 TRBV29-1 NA CSVIRGAPPYEQYF TGCAGCGTTATTCGGGGCGCCCCTCCCTACGAGCAGTACTTC
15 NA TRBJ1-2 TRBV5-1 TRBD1 CASGTGQGANYGYTF TGCGCCAGCGGAACGGGACAGGGGGCTAACTATGGCTACACCTTC
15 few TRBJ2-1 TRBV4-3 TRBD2 CASSRERGPYNEQFF TGCGCCAGCAGTCGTGAGCGGGGGCCTTACAATGAGCAGTTCTTC
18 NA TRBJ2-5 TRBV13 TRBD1 CASSSPDRGNSFQETQYF TGTGCCAGCAGCTCCCCGGACAGGGGGAACTCGTTCCAAGAGACCCAGTACTTC
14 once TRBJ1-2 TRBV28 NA CASSLSGGNYGYTF TGTGCCAGCAGTTTATCTGGGGGTAACTATGGCTACACCTTC
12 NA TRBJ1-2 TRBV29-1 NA CSVSWGNYGYTF TGCAGCGTCTCGTGGGGGAACTATGGCTACACCTTC
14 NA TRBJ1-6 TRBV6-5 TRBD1 CASARQGAGSPLHF TGTGCCAGCGCCCGACAGGGGGCTGGATCACCCCTCCACTTT
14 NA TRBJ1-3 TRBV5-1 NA CASSVAAGGNTIYF TGCGCCAGCAGCGTCGCGGCGGGGGGAAACACCATATATTTT
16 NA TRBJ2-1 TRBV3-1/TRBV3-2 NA CASSGDKGGYYNEQFF TGTGCCAGCAGCGGCGATAAGGGGGGGTACTACAATGAGCAGTTCTTC
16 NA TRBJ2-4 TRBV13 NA CASSLLGEGTKNIQYF TGTGCCAGCAGCTTACTGGGGGAAGGAACCAAAAACATTCAGTACTTC
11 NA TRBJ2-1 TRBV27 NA CASSLGNEQFF TGTGCCAGCAGTTTAGGGAATGAGCAGTTCTTC
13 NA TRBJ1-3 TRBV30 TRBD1 CAWGTGGRNTIYF TGTGCCTGGGGGACAGGGGGCCGAAACACCATATATTTT
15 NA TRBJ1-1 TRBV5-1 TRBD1 CASSLGGRGRTEAFF TGCGCCAGCAGCTTGGGAGGCAGGGGGAGGACTGAAGCTTTCTTT
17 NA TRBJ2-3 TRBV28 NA CASNNAGKRFLTDTQYF TGTGCCAGCAACAACGCGGGGAAGCGTTTTCTCACAGATACGCAGTATTTT
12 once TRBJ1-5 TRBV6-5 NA CASGWGGQPQHF TGTGCCAGCGGGTGGGGAGGTCAGCCCCAGCATTTT
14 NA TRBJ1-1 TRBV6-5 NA CASSYSKVLGRAFF TGTGCCAGCAGTTACTCGAAAGTCCTTGGGAGAGCTTTCTTT
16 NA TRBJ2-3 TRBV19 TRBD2 CASSWTSGASTDTQYF TGTGCCAGTAGTTGGACTAGCGGGGCTTCCACAGATACGCAGTATTTT
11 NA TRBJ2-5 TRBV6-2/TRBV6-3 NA CASSYEETQYF TGTGCCAGCAGTTACGAGGAGACCCAGTACTTC
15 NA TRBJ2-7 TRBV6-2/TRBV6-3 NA CASSYSSAAPREQYF TGTGCCAGCAGTTATTCATCGGCAGCCCCTCGTGAGCAGTACTTC
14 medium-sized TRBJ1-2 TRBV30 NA CAWTREGGNYGYTF TGTGCCTGGACCCGAGAGGGGGGAAACTATGGCTACACCTTC
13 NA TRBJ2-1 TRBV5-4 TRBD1 CASSSTGGNEQFF TGTGCCAGCAGTTCCACAGGGGGGAATGAGCAGTTCTTC
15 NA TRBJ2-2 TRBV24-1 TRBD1 CATSDHGTGIGELFF TGTGCCACCAGTGACCACGGGACAGGGATCGGGGAGCTGTTTTTT
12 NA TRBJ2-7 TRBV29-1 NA CSVDVGSYEQYF TGCAGCGTTGACGTGGGCTCCTACGAGCAGTACTTC
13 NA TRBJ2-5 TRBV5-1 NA CASTLGVQEAQYF TGCGCCAGCACCTTGGGAGTCCAAGAGGCCCAGTACTTC
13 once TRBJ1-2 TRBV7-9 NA CASSFMGSSGYTF TGTGCCAGCAGCTTCATGGGATCCTCTGGCTACACCTTC
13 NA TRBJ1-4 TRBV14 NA CASSLLMEGKLFF TGTGCCAGCAGCCTCCTGATGGAAGGAAAACTGTTTTTT